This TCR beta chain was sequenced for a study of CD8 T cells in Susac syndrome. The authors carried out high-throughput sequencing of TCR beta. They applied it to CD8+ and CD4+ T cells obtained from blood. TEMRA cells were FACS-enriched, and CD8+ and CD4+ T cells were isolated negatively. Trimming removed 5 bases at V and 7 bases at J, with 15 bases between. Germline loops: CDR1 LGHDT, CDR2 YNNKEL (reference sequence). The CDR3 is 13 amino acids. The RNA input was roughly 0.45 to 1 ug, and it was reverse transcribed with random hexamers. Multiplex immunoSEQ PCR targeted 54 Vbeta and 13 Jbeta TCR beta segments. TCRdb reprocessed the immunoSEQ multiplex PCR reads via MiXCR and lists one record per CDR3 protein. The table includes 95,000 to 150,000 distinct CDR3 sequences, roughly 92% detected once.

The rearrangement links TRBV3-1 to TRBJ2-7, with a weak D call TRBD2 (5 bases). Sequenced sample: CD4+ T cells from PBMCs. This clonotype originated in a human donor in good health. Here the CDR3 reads CASSGLRRAEQYF. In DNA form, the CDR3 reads TGTGCCAGCAGCGGACTCCGAAGGGCGGAGCAGTACTTC.